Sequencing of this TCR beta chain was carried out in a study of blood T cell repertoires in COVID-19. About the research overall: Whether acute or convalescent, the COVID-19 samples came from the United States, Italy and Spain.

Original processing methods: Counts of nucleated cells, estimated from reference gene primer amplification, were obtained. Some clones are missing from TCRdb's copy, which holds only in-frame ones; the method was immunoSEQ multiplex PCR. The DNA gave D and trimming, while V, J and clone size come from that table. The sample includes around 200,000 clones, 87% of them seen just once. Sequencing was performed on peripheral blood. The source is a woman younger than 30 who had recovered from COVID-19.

The CDR3 DNA sequence: TGTGCCAGCAGCTTTTTAGCGGTGTCCTACAATGAGCAGTTCTTC. As protein: CASSFLAVSYNEQFF. This chain connects TRBV7-9 to TRBJ2-1, with D perhaps matching TRBD2 (6 bases). Trimming shortened V by 3 bases and J by 1 base, and 10 bases separated the two germline ends. The CDR3 sequence is 15 residues long. CDR1 is SEHNR and CDR2 is FQNEAQ in the germline V gene (reference sequence).